A single sample gave rise to the 8 T cell receptor beta chains below, sequenced in a study of T cell responses to AZD1222 COVID-19 vaccine. Profiled with immunoSEQ multiplex PCR; TCRdb holds only in-frame clones, not every one. There are tens of thousands of clones in the sample; 91% occur only once, and 28% lies in the top ten. Sequencing used peripheral blood, obtained 28 days after the second AZD1222 dose. The receptors stem from an adult who received the AZD1222 COVID-19 vaccine.

The genes are TRBV18 and TRBJ2-5; 7 nucleotides agree with TRBD2. Germline-derived CDR1 and CDR2 are KGHSH and LQKENI. With V trimmed by 0 bases and J by 3 bases, 7 bases remained unmatched. The CDR3 totals 16 residues. As DNA, the CDR3 is TGTGCCAGCTCACCACCGGTAAGTGCGGGAGAAGAGACCCAGTACTTC. Translation: CASSPPVSAGEETQYF.

The chain links TRBV21-1 to TRBJ2-5; no check of the table's D call, TRBD1, against the DNA was made. TRBV21-1 is an annotated pseudogene. CDR3 length: 16 residues. The DNA of the CDR3 is TGTGCCACCGCCTCGACTCGGGACAGTCTACAAGAGACCCAGTACTTC. Translating it yields CATASTRDSLQETQYF.

The V call is TRBV3-1 (or the pseudogene TRBV3-2), the J call TRBJ1-6; no firm D call. The germline gives CDR1 LGHDT, CDR2 YNNKEL (reference sequence). The CDR3 contains 16 residues. Trimming left V 2 bases short and J 8 bases short, with 16 bases between. CDR3 sequence: CASSQLALTRDSPLHF. As DNA, the CDR3 is TGTGCCAGCAGCCAACTTGCCTTGACGAGGGATTCACCCCTCCACTTT.

The genes are TRBV7-9 and TRBJ1-2, with D hard to call. The CDR3 has 14 amino acids. Germline V gene data show CDR1 as SEHNR and CDR2 as FQNEAQ (reference sequence). V gave up 1 base and J gave up 7 bases, with 13 bases separating them. The CDR3 region is CASSLDWAALGYTF. CDR3 sequence (DNA): TGTGCCAGCAGCTTAGATTGGGCGGCTCTTGGCTACACCTTC.

The V and J genes are TRBV5-4 and TRBJ2-7, with 9 bases fitting TRBD2. Unmatched junction bases numbered 9, after V lost 0 bases and J lost 2 bases. From germline, CDR1 is SGHNT and CDR2 YYREEE (reference sequence). CDR3 size: 17 residues. CDR3 nucleotides: TGTGCCAGCAGCTTGGGGGGGGTGACTAGCGGAACCTACGAGCAGTACTTC. This codes for CASSLGGVTSGTYEQYF.

The chain links TRBV6-5 to TRBJ1-2, with D hard to call. The CDR3 extends over 14 amino acids. Germline values: CDR1 MNHEY, CDR2 SVGAGI. Trimming took 2 bases from V and 6 from J, leaving 13 bases between them. The CDR3 DNA is TGTGCCAGCAGTTACACTTTCAACCAGGATGGCTACACCTTC. Its protein product is CASSYTFNQDGYTF.

The V call is TRBV7-2, the J call TRBJ2-3; D is uncertain. V was clipped by 5 bases and J by 2 bases, with 5 bases between them. The CDR3 length is 12 residues. Germline-derived CDR1 and CDR2 are SGHTA and FQGNSA. The CDR3 DNA sequence: TGTGCCAGCAGCACATACACAGATACGCAGTATTTT. It yields the protein CASSTYTDTQYF. Together with reference TRBV7-2 and TRBJ2-3, the CDR3 gives the full variable domain: GAGVSQSPSNKVTEKGKDVELRCDPISGHTALYWYRQSLGQGLEFLIYFQGNSAPDKSGLPSDRFSAERTGGSVSTLTIQRTQQEDSAVYLCASSTYTDTQYFGPGTRLTVL.

This chain connects TRBV5-6 to TRBJ1-4; possibly TRBD1 for D (5 bases). V was pared by 4 bases and J by 8 bases, with 15 bases between. CDR3 length: 14 residues. The germline gives CDR1 SGHDT, CDR2 YYEEEE. CDR3 region: CASSDSGTPEKLFF. CDR3 DNA sequence: TGTGCCAGCAGCGACTCCGGGACCCCAGAAAAACTGTTTTTT.